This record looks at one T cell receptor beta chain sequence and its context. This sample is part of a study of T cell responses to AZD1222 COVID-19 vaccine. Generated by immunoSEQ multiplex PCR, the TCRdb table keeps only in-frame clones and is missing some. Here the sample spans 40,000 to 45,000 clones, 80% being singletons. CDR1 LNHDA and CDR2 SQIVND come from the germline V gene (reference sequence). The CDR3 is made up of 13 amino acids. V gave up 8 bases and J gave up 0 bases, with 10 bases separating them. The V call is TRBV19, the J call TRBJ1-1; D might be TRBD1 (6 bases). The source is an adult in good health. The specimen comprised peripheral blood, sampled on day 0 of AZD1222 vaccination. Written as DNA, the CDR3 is TGTGCCAGTTCGGACAGACTGAACACTGAAGCTTTCTTT. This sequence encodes CASSDRLNTEAFF.